These T cell receptor beta chains were read from a single sample in a study of T cell repertoires in cytomegalovirus infection. These receptors' targets are unknown. TCRdb passed the reads through MiXCR, listing each CDR3 protein once. The sample has around 300,000 distinct CDR3 sequences, around 20% seen once. The sequencing used cultured PBMCs, collected from culture after CMV antigen stimulation. Receptor source: a human donor in good health (CMV status not recorded). Some clones in this sample may be carry-over from other donors' samples. CDR3s include the opening cysteine and the closing phenylalanine or tryptophan. D genes are given only for firm matches. The size entry is marked missing in some rows and otherwise reads once, few, many or a size class.

cdr3_aa,cdr3_nt,j_call,v_call,clone_size,d_call
CASSQDPAGGSNEQFF,TGCGCCAGCAGCCAAGATCCCGCGGGAGGGTCGAATGAGCAGTTCTTC,TRBJ2-1,TRBV4-1,few,TRBD2
CASSHRGGPETQYF,TGTGCCAGTAGTCACCGGGGGGGACCAGAGACCCAGTACTTC,TRBJ2-5,TRBV19,few,TRBD2
CASRETGVSTDTQYF,TGTGCCAGCAGGGAAACCGGGGTTAGCACAGATACGCAGTATTTT,TRBJ2-3,TRBV2,.,.
CASSYSFGTGIPYEQYF,TGTGCCAGCAGTTACTCGTTTGGGACCGGGATCCCCTACGAGCAGTACTTC,TRBJ2-7,TRBV6-6,few,.
CASRTPGTGANEQFF,TGTGCCAGCAGGACCCCCGGGACAGGGGCCAATGAGCAGTTCTTC,TRBJ2-1,TRBV28,few,TRBD1
CASSAPRQGVGETQYF,TGTGCCAGCAGCGCCCCCCGACAGGGTGTGGGGGAGACCCAGTACTTC,TRBJ2-5,TRBV9,.,TRBD1
CAISWTDQETQYF,TGTGCCATCAGTTGGACGGACCAAGAGACCCAGTACTTC,TRBJ2-5,TRBV10-3,once,.
CASRSSGTSGRDNEQFF,TGTGCCAGCAGGAGTTCCGGGACTAGCGGGAGAGACAATGAGCAGTTCTTC,TRBJ2-1,TRBV7-2,many,TRBD2
CASGVTANYGYTF,TGTGCCAGTGGAGTAACAGCTAACTATGGCTACACCTTC,TRBJ1-2,TRBV2,.,.
CASSYSDGVRNTEAFF,TGTGCCAGCAGTTACTCGGATGGGGTTAGGAACACTGAAGCTTTCTTT,TRBJ1-1,TRBV6-5,.,.
CATSGAGGGETQYF,TGTGCCACCAGTGGAGCGGGAGGCGGAGAGACCCAGTACTTC,TRBJ2-5,TRBV24-1,.,TRBD2
CSATEPDRFSGNTIYF,TGCAGTGCTACAGAACCGGACAGGTTCTCTGGAAACACCATATATTTT,TRBJ1-3,TRBV20-1,few,TRBD1
CASNPPGLAGGPYNEQFF,TGTGCCAGCAATCCCCCGGGGCTAGCGGGAGGGCCTTACAATGAGCAGTTCTTC,TRBJ2-1,TRBV6-2/TRBV6-3,few,TRBD2
CASSYDGGTEAFF,TGTGCCAGCAGTTACGACGGGGGCACTGAAGCTTTCTTT,TRBJ1-1,TRBV6-2/TRBV6-3,.,.
CASRDTWGFASGANVLTF,TGTGCCAGCAGGGATACGTGGGGCTTCGCCTCTGGGGCCAACGTCCTGACTTTC,TRBJ2-6,TRBV6-6,.,.
CASSAFGVDQETQYF,TGTGCCAGCAGTGCCTTCGGGGTAGACCAAGAGACCCAGTACTTC,TRBJ2-5,TRBV12-3/TRBV12-4,few,.
CASSRAGGLTNEQFF,TGCGCCAGCAGTCGCGCGGGAGGATTGACCAATGAGCAGTTCTTC,TRBJ2-1,TRBV10-1,.,TRBD2
CSAPPSRSPGHYGYTF,TGCAGTGCTCCCCCTTCCCGGAGCCCCGGTCACTATGGCTACACCTTC,TRBJ1-2,TRBV20-1,.,.
CASRLNMNTEAFF,TGTGCCAGCAGGCTGAACATGAACACTGAAGCTTTCTTT,TRBJ1-1,TRBV6-1,few,.
CASSEDRHYGYTF,TGTGCCAGCAGTGAGGACAGACACTATGGCTACACCTTC,TRBJ1-2,TRBV6-2/TRBV6-3,few,.
CASSQDLSGSYYEQYF,TGCGCCAGCAGCCAAGATCTCAGCGGGAGTTATTACGAGCAGTACTTC,TRBJ2-7,TRBV4-1,.,TRBD2
CASSKRGTGDYEQYF,TGCGCCAGCAGCAAAAGAGGGACAGGGGATTACGAGCAGTACTTC,TRBJ2-7,TRBV4-1,.,TRBD1
CASSNRDSANEQFF,TGTGCCAGCAGCAACCGGGACAGCGCCAATGAGCAGTTCTTC,TRBJ2-1,TRBV7-9,.,TRBD1
CASSYGLAVTMEQFF,TGTGCCAGCAGTTACGGGCTAGCGGTGACTATGGAGCAGTTCTTC,TRBJ2-1,TRBV6-2/TRBV6-3,.,TRBD2
CASSLGRQADTQYF,TGTGCCAGCAGTTTGGGACGTCAGGCAGATACGCAGTATTTT,TRBJ2-3,TRBV12-3/TRBV12-4,.,.
CAIRAPNQRNYGYTF,TGTGCCATCAGAGCTCCGAATCAACGGAACTATGGCTACACCTTC,TRBJ1-2,TRBV10-3,many,.
CASSPPVVETQYF,TGTGCCAGCTCACCACCTGTAGTGGAGACCCAGTACTTC,TRBJ2-5,TRBV18,.,.
CASSSEGGRALGEQFF,TGTGCCAGCAGCTCCGAAGGCGGGAGGGCCCTCGGTGAGCAGTTCTTC,TRBJ2-1,TRBV7-6,many,TRBD2
CASSWTSLRTEAFF,TGTGCCAGCAGTTGGACATCCCTTCGCACTGAAGCTTTCTTT,TRBJ1-1,TRBV6-2/TRBV6-3,few,.
CASSYTGGAGELFF,TGTGCCAGCAGTTACACAGGGGGAGCCGGGGAGCTGTTTTTT,TRBJ2-2,TRBV6-5,.,TRBD1
CASSYSSQQETQYF,TGTGCCAGCAGTTACTCGAGTCAGCAAGAGACCCAGTACTTC,TRBJ2-5,TRBV6-5,.,.
CASSPRDRGSNYGYTF,TGTGCCAGCAGCCCCCGGGACAGGGGTTCTAACTATGGCTACACCTTC,TRBJ1-2,TRBV7-2,many,TRBD1
CASSFAGGGNQPQHF,TGTGCCAGCAGCTTTGCTGGGGGGGGCAATCAGCCCCAGCATTTT,TRBJ1-5,TRBV12-3/TRBV12-4,.,.
CASSEVAGGPAEQFF,TGTGCCAGCAGTGAAGTGGCGGGAGGGCCGGCTGAGCAGTTCTTC,TRBJ2-1,TRBV6-4,many,TRBD2
CASSPTRGANTEAFF,TGTGCCAGCAGCCCCACCAGGGGCGCGAACACTGAAGCTTTCTTT,TRBJ1-1,TRBV6-2/TRBV6-3,.,.
CASSLQGGSTQPQHF,TGTGCCAGCAGTTTACAGGGAGGCTCAACTCAGCCCCAGCATTTT,TRBJ1-5,TRBV6-6,.,.
CASSYSLRKQGARGNQPQHF,TGTGCCAGCAGTTACTCGCTAAGGAAACAGGGGGCCCGGGGCAATCAGCCCCAGCATTTT,TRBJ1-5,TRBV6-6,few,TRBD1
CSARDTGFWYNEQFF,TGCAGTGCTAGAGATACAGGGTTCTGGTACAATGAGCAGTTCTTC,TRBJ2-1,TRBV20-1,.,.
CASSVGQASYEQYF,TGTGCCAGCAGCGTTGGACAGGCCTCCTACGAGCAGTACTTC,TRBJ2-7,TRBV9,.,TRBD1
CASSPSRAEYGYTF,TGTGCCAGCAGCCCGTCTCGGGCGGAGTATGGCTACACCTTC,TRBJ1-2,TRBV7-2,many,.
CASSTGGTRSYEQFF,TGTGCCAGCAGCACAGGGGGGACCAGATCATATGAGCAGTTCTTC,TRBJ2-1,TRBV7-2,many,TRBD1
CASSPRDRDYEQYF,TGCGCCAGCAGCCCCCGGGACAGGGACTACGAGCAGTACTTC,TRBJ2-7,TRBV5-1,.,TRBD1
CASSYYSGRNNEQFF,TGTGCCAGCAGTTACTACAGCGGGAGAAACAATGAGCAGTTCTTC,TRBJ2-1,TRBV6-5,few,TRBD2
CASSYSGEGSQPQHF,TGTGCCAGCAGTTACAGCGGGGAAGGCAGTCAGCCCCAGCATTTT,TRBJ1-5,TRBV6-2/TRBV6-3,few,.
CASGLADYNEQFF,TGTGCCAGCGGACTAGCGGATTACAATGAGCAGTTCTTC,TRBJ2-1,TRBV6-2/TRBV6-3,.,TRBD2
CASSLNSGRGETQYF,TGTGCCAGCAGCCTCAATAGCGGGAGGGGGGAGACCCAGTACTTC,TRBJ2-5,TRBV7-2,.,TRBD2